The clone carrying this T cell receptor (beta chain) was detected a few times. Its specificity is unknown. The V gene lost 5 bases and the J gene lost 2 bases, with 16 bases spanning the gap. CDR1 is LNHNV and CDR2 is YYDKDF in the germline V gene (reference sequence). The CDR3 is made up of 16 amino acids. Unique molecular identifiers tagged every individual TCR cDNA molecule. TCRdb fed the 5' RACE reads into MiXCR, producing one record per CDR3 protein. Here the sample spans 8,000 to 9,000 distinct CDR3 sequences, about 5% being singletons. The data were taken from a study of spatial heterogeneity in lung cancer. As for the study in general: Each unique TCR and UMI combination was seen more than ten times on average in raw reads. General study results and limits: In blood, ubiquitous expanded tumor TCRs appeared more at resection than follow-up.

Time point described: sample taken at primary tumor resection. Unsorted tumor, nontumor lung tissue or cryopreserved PBMC supplied the whole RNA. The TCR comes from a male donor with early-stage non-small cell lung cancer. V usage is TRBV15 and J usage is TRBJ2-1, with D perhaps TRBD2 (6 bases). The material was PBMCs, obtained at surgery. The CDR3 reads CATSGNPSAAYNEQFF. As DNA, the CDR3 is TGTGCCACCAGCGGCAACCCTAGCGCAGCCTACAATGAGCAGTTCTTC.